This T cell receptor beta chain was observed in a study of human versus mouse CDR3 diversity and MHC coevolution. Broader study findings: iCHAO1 estimated the human TCR beta repertoire at 1.5 million to 2 million clonotypes.

Germline V gene lookup returns CDR1 SGDLS and CDR2 YYNGEE. The CDR3 loop spans 15 amino acids. Trimming removed 3 bases from V and 4 bases from J; junction bases left unmatched: 6. TCRdb's table, derived via immunoSEQ multiplex PCR, lists solely in-frame clones and lacks some. The sample has about 80,000 clones; 80% to 95% are singletons. As concerns this clone: The antigen is undetermined.

The sample taken for sequencing was naive CD4+ T cells from blood. Indicated subset: CD45RO-negative CD62L-positive naive CD4 T cells. The chain employs TRBV9 and TRBJ2-2; 7 nucleotides match TRBD1. This sequence originates from a person aged 25 to 69 in good health. The chain's CDR3 is CASSARQGSTGELFF. In DNA, the CDR3 is TGTGCCAGCAGCGCCCGACAGGGTAGCACCGGGGAGCTGTTTTTT.